The TCR beta chain under discussion was sequenced for a study of blood T cell repertoires in COVID-19. Study-wide background: Whether acute or convalescent, the COVID-19 samples came from the United States, Italy and Spain. Sample material is recorded as cDNA or gDNA derived from T cells, B-cell-depleted T cells, or PBMCs.

Only one count was recorded for this clone. Per the study methods: Amplifying reference gene primers gave estimates of nucleated cell counts. Method: immunoSEQ multiplex PCR; TCRdb's copy keeps in-frame clones and lacks some. D and trimming were read from the DNA, whereas the V and J calls and clone size are those reported in that table. This sample yields hundreds of thousands of clones, of which 75% to 90% are seen a single time; around 7.8% belongs to the top ten. What was sequenced was peripheral blood. This TCR derives from a human donor in a cohort sampled during active COVID-19.

In DNA, the CDR3 is TGTGCCAGCAGGACAAACTATGGCTACACCTTC. This encodes CASRTNYGYTF. The chain links TRBV21-1 to TRBJ1-2; TRBD1 was called by the table and not checked on the DNA. TRBV21-1 is a known pseudogene. The CDR3 covers 11 residues.